This T cell receptor beta chain was documented in a study of blood T cell repertoires in COVID-19. Whole-study context: The United States, Italy and Spain provided the acute and convalescent COVID-19 samples.

Using immunoSEQ multiplex PCR, the repertoire was profiled, and TCRdb retains in-frame clones only, with some absent. The sample yields under 100,000 clones, approximately 82% seen once. In germline, CDR1 is KGHSH, CDR2 LQKENI. The CDR3 consists of 15 residues. With 0 bases removed from V and 7 bases from J, the gap between germline ends came to 15 bases. Sequencing was done on a sample of peripheral blood. The receptor was derived from an older woman with acute or convalescent COVID-19. V gene TRBV18 combines with J gene TRBJ1-2, with D possibly TRBD1 on 6 matching bases. CDR3 sequence reads: CASSPPARGSGGYTF. CDR3 DNA sequence: TGTGCCAGCTCACCACCGGCGAGGGGGTCAGGTGGCTACACCTTC.